A selection of T cell receptor beta chains follows, all from one sample in a study of regulatory T cells in long-lasting Graves disease. TCRdb used MiXCR to reprocess the multiplex PCR reads, holding one entry per CDR3 protein. This table has a few hundred thousand distinct CDR3 sequences, approximately 16% appearing once. The same sample was also studied in work on T cells in Graves' hyperthyroidism and ophthalmopathy.

The sample was peripheral blood mononuclear cells (PBMCs), taken at new diagnosis, from a patient treated with antithyroid drugs. These receptors originate from a woman aged 40 to 49 with Graves disease. Each CDR3 is given with its conserved first and last residue. Each record gives: V gene, clone size, J gene, D gene, CDR3 length, CDR3 DNA, CDR3 protein. D genes are given only for firm matches. Clone sizes are given selectively: once, few, many, or a class where the clone is expanded.

>TRBV9|many|TRBJ1-2|-|13
TGTGCCAGCAGCCGCTTGCAGGACTATGGCTACACCTTC
CASSRLQDYGYTF
>TRBV6-2/TRBV6-3|few|TRBJ2-2|-|15
TGTGCCAGCAGGAGTGAAGAGACGAACACCGGGGAGCTGTTTTTT
CASRSEETNTGELFF
>TRBV29-1|few|TRBJ2-7|TRBD1|12
TGCAGCGTTGGGGGACAGTCCTACGAGCAGTACTTC
CSVGGQSYEQYF
>TRBV5-1|-|TRBJ2-7|-|16
TGCGCCAGCAGCTTACCAGGGACGGATGTTGCCTACGAGCAGTACTTC
CASSLPGTDVAYEQYF
>TRBV2|many|TRBJ1-4|TRBD1|11
TGTGCCAGCAGTGGACAGGGACGGTTGTTTTTT
CASSGQGRLFF
>TRBV19|-|TRBJ1-5|-|12
TGTGCCAGTAGTATGGGGTATCAGCCCCAGCATTTT
CASSMGYQPQHF
>TRBV19|-|TRBJ1-2|-|14
TGTGCCAGTAGTATAGGAGTATCTAACTATGGCTACACCTTC
CASSIGVSNYGYTF
>TRBV15|few|TRBJ2-1|-|16
TGTGCCACCAGCAGAGACCGGGACCTTTTCACCAATGAGCAGTTCTTC
CATSRDRDLFTNEQFF
>TRBV28|-|TRBJ2-1|-|14
TGTGCCAGCAGAGGGGGGGGGGGATACAATGAGCAGTTCTTC
CASRGGGGYNEQFF
>TRBV6-2/TRBV6-3|few|TRBJ2-7|-|11
TGTGCCAGCAGTCGGGAGTACGAGCAGTACTTC
CASSREYEQYF
>TRBV27|few|TRBJ2-1|TRBD2|15
TGTGCCAGCAGTGCCCTAGCGGGGAACCGGAATGAGCAGTTCTTC
CASSALAGNRNEQFF
>TRBV5-1|many|TRBJ2-5|-|13
TGCGCCAGCAGCTTGGACAGATTAGGTACCCAGTACTTC
CASSLDRLGTQYF
>TRBV28|many|TRBJ2-1|-|15
TGTGCCAGCAGCCAGGAGGACTACTCCTACAATGAGCAGTTCTTC
CASSQEDYSYNEQFF
>TRBV19|-|TRBJ1-4|-|16
TGTGCCAGTAGTATTACAGGGTCCACAACTAATGAAAAACTGTTTTTT
CASSITGSTTNEKLFF
>TRBV12-3/TRBV12-4|-|TRBJ2-5|TRBD1|15
TGTGCCAGCAGTTTATGGACAGGGGGCGCGGAGACCCAGTACTTC
CASSLWTGGAETQYF
>TRBV28|many|TRBJ2-5|-|15
TGTGCCAGCAGTAGCCGACAGGGAGGTGAAGAGACCCAGTACTTC
CASSSRQGGEETQYF
>TRBV27|-|TRBJ2-5|-|15
TGTGCCAGCAGGGCGGAAGCGGCCACCCCGGGGACCCAGTACTTC
CASRAEAATPGTQYF
>TRBV12-5|few|TRBJ2-1|TRBD2|15
TGTGCTAGTGGTTTGGTACTAGCGGGAGCCCATGAGCAGTTCTTC
CASGLVLAGAHEQFF
>TRBV18|-|TRBJ2-7|-|15
TGTGCCAGCTCACCTACAGCCGTACAAACCTACGAGCAGTACTTC
CASSPTAVQTYEQYF
>TRBV6-2/TRBV6-3|many|TRBJ1-4|TRBD1|15
TGTGCCAGCAGCCCACGACAGGGGGGGATGGAAAAACTGTTTTTT
CASSPRQGGMEKLFF
>TRBV3-1|-|TRBJ2-7|-|15
TGTGCCAGCAGCCAAGATCTCCAGCGGATCTACGAGCAGTACTTC
CASSQDLQRIYEQYF
>TRBV7-9|many|TRBJ1-5|-|15
TGTGCCAGCAGCTCGACGGACTATAGCAATCAGCCCCAGCATTTT
CASSSTDYSNQPQHF
>TRBV6-1|many|TRBJ1-4|-|15
TGTGCCAGCAGCGATCCAGGGGCAACTAATGAAAAACTGTTTTTT
CASSDPGATNEKLFF
>TRBV6-2/TRBV6-3|-|TRBJ1-2|-|13
TGTGCCAGCAGTCGGACTGAAAACTATGGCTACACCTTC
CASSRTENYGYTF
>TRBV20-1|-|TRBJ2-5|-|14
TGCAGTGCTAGACATGGACTAATTCAAGAGACCCAGTACTTC
CSARHGLIQETQYF
>TRBV27|-|TRBJ2-2|TRBD2|20
TGTGCCAGCAGTTTATCGATAGGGACTAGCGGGAGGTTTAACACCGGGGAGCTGTTTTTT
CASSLSIGTSGRFNTGELFF
>TRBV12-3/TRBV12-4|many|TRBJ2-1|TRBD2|15
TGTGCCAGCAGTCCAAGACTAGCGGGAGATCTTGAGCAGTTCTTC
CASSPRLAGDLEQFF
>TRBV20-1|many|TRBJ2-1|TRBD2|14
TGCAGTGCTCCCCCTGGTAGCGGGAGGCGTGAGCAGTTCTTC
CSAPPGSGRREQFF
>TRBV7-2|-|TRBJ2-7|-|15
TGTGCCAGCAGCTTAGGGGGCAGCGTTTCCTACGAGCAGTACTTC
CASSLGGSVSYEQYF
>TRBV19|many|TRBJ1-6|-|18
TGTGCCAGTAGTTCCGACCCTCGAAAGGGCCAATCGAATTCACCCCTCCACTTT
CASSSDPRKGQSNSPLHF
>TRBV24-1|few|TRBJ2-5|-|15
TGTGCCACCAGTGATTTAAGGGACGGCGAAGAGACCCAGTACTTC
CATSDLRDGEETQYF
>TRBV9|many|TRBJ2-7|-|15
TGTGCCAGCAGCCCCAACACGGGCCTTGGGGGCGAGCAGTACTTC
CASSPNTGLGGEQYF
>TRBV11-2|few|TRBJ2-7|TRBD1|13
TGTGCCAGCAGCAAACGGACAGGGTTCGAGCAGTACTTC
CASSKRTGFEQYF
>TRBV5-1|-|TRBJ2-1|-|15
TGCGCCAGCAGCTCCCGGGCTCCCTCGGGCAATGAGCAGTTCTTC
CASSSRAPSGNEQFF
>TRBV11-2|many|TRBJ2-3|-|14
TGTGCCAGCAGCTTGGTGGCTGGGGCCAAGGCGCAGTATTTT
CASSLVAGAKAQYF
>TRBV12-3/TRBV12-4|many|TRBJ2-5|TRBD1|16
TGTGCCAGCAGCTCAAACCTACAGGGGGCAGGGGAGACCCAGTACTTC
CASSSNLQGAGETQYF
>TRBV19|few|TRBJ1-1|-|14
TGTGCCAGTAGCCAAGGATTAGGGGAGACTGAAGCTTTCTTT
CASSQGLGETEAFF
>TRBV11-3|many|TRBJ2-2|TRBD1|15
TGTGCCAGCAGCTACCGGACAGGGCAGGCCGGGGAGCTGTTTTTT
CASSYRTGQAGELFF
>TRBV29-1|-|TRBJ2-5|TRBD2|14
TGCAGCGTTGCTCGACTAGCGGGAGAGGAGACCCAGTACTTC
CSVARLAGEETQYF
>TRBV11-2|many|TRBJ2-2|-|14
TGTGCCAGCAGCTCCGCTTCTAGATACAGGGAGCTGTTTTTT
CASSSASRYRELFF
>TRBV7-2|-|TRBJ2-5|TRBD1|14
TGTGCCAGCAGCTCCTGGGGACAGAAAGAGACCCAGTACTTC
CASSSWGQKETQYF
>TRBV5-8|-|TRBJ2-7|-|14
TGTGCCAGCAGCTTGGCCGGCGGGATCGACGAGCAGTACTTC
CASSLAGGIDEQYF
>TRBV6-2/TRBV6-3|many|TRBJ1-5|-|16
TGTGCCAGCTCCGACAGACCGGTTTGGAGCAATCAGCCCCAGCATTTT
CASSDRPVWSNQPQHF
>TRBV2|many|TRBJ2-7|TRBD2|19
TGTGCCAGCAGTGGTCTGTCCCGGACTAGCGGGAGGCCTGCCTACGAGCAGTACTTC
CASSGLSRTSGRPAYEQYF
>TRBV11-2|many|TRBJ2-1|-|16
TGTGCCAGCAGCCCTCGGCGATCACATATCTACAATGAGCAGTTCTTC
CASSPRRSHIYNEQFF
>TRBV14|many|TRBJ2-7|-|14
TGTGCCAGCAGCCAAAGTTCGCCAGTCAACGAGCAGTACTTC
CASSQSSPVNEQYF
>TRBV27|many|TRBJ1-1|-|11
TGTGCCAGCAGATGGGGCACTGAAGCTTTCTTT
CASRWGTEAFF
>TRBV28|many|TRBJ1-2|TRBD1|17
TGTGCCAGCAGTTTATGGTCGGGACAGGGGCTGAACTATGGCTACACCTTC
CASSLWSGQGLNYGYTF
>TRBV11-1|many|TRBJ2-1|-|13
TGTGCCAGCAGTCCCAGACTAAAAAATGAGCAGTTCTTC
CASSPRLKNEQFF
>TRBV7-2|many|TRBJ2-1|TRBD2|13
TGTGCCAGCAGCTCCACTAGCGTTGGTGAGCAGTTCTTC
CASSSTSVGEQFF
>TRBV30|many|TRBJ1-6|-|18
TGTGCCTGGAGAAGGTTCGATTCCGGTAGCTCCTATAATTCACCCCTCCACTTT
CAWRRFDSGSSYNSPLHF
>TRBV9|many|TRBJ1-1|-|14
TGTGCCAGCAGCCCGGGTGTGGCGAACACTGAAGCTTTCTTT
CASSPGVANTEAFF
>TRBV3-1|-|TRBJ2-5|-|15
TGTGCCAGCAGCTCGGACCTGACTCCGGGGGAGACCCAGTACTTC
CASSSDLTPGETQYF
>TRBV5-1|once|TRBJ2-1|TRBD2|14
TGCGCCAGCATGGCAGCGGGATTGTTGGATGAGCAGTTCTTC
CASMAAGLLDEQFF